This T cell receptor (beta chain) was sequenced in a study of technical replicates of blood from several donors. Germline CDR1 reads MGHRA; CDR2 reads YSYEKL. The CDR3 is 16 amino acids. The junction had 6 bases not matched to a gene; V was cut back by 1 base and J by 2 bases. The repertoire was sequenced with immunoSEQ multiplex PCR; TCRdb's copy has only in-frame clones and lacks some. Among fewer than 15,000 clones, approximately 95% were seen once, and the ten largest hold under 8%. Sequenced: PBMCs. V and J are TRBV4-1 and TRBJ2-7; TRBD1 aligns across 9 bases. This receptor was identified in a human donor in good health. The CDR3 loop is CASSQVGTGPTYEQYF. The CDR3 nucleotides read TGCGCCAGCAGCCAAGTGGGGACAGGGCCTACCTACGAGCAGTACTTC.